This T cell receptor (beta chain) derives from a study of blood T cell repertoires in COVID-19. Study-wide background: The United States, Italy and Spain provided the acute and convalescent COVID-19 samples. PBMCs, B-cell-depleted T cells, or T cells provided the cDNA or gDNA that made up the material.

The authors' processing: Amplification from reference gene primers served as the basis for estimated nucleated cell counts. TCRdb's table, derived via immunoSEQ multiplex PCR, lists solely in-frame clones and lacks some. V and J calls and clone size come straight from that table; D and trimming were deduced from the DNA. The table lists 200,000 to 300,000 clones, 75% to 85% of them singletons. The CDR3 is 15 residues long. Germline assignment: CDR1 KGHSH and CDR2 LQKENI. V gave up 6 bases and J gave up 4 bases, with 18 bases separating them. The TCR was taken from a man aged 40-50 years who had recovered from COVID-19. This chain connects TRBV18 to TRBJ1-2; tentative D call: TRBD1 (6 bases). Sample: peripheral blood. This chain's CDR3 is CASSLDRQLGYGYTF. CDR3 sequence (DNA): TGTGCCAGCTCCCTCGACAGGCAGCTAGGCTATGGCTACACCTTC. The entire variable domain, with the rest obtained from reference TRBV18 and TRBJ1-2, is as follows: NAGVMQNPRHLVRRRGQEARLRCSPMKGHSHVYWYRQLPEEGLKFMVYLQKENIIDESGMPKERFSAEFPKEGPSILRIQQVVRGDSAAYFCASSLDRQLGYGYTFGSGTRLTVV.